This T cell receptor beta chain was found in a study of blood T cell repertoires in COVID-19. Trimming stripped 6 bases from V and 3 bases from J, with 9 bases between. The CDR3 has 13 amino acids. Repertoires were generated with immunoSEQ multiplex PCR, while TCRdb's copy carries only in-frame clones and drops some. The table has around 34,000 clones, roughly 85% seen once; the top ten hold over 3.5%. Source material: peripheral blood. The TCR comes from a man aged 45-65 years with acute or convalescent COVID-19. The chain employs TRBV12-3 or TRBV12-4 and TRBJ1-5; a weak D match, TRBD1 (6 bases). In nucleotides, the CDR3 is TGTGCCAGCAGGCACAGGGACAATCAGCCCCAGCATTTT. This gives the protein CASRHRDNQPQHF.